This TCR beta chain was identified during a study of blood T cells in healthy people across ages. Study-level points and caveats: PBMCs left unsorted prevented a conclusive naive versus antigen-experienced comparison. Samples with more naive T cells showed higher observed beta diversity. Aged donors had fewer naive CD4+ cells and lower diversity than long-lived donors. Estimated diversity that came from one million T cells was considered an underestimate.

A second PCR of 7 to 11 cycles used a sample-barcoded 5' primer and a J-beta primer mix. TCRdb re-called the 5' RACE reads through MiXCR, storing one row per CDR3 protein. The sample consists of fewer than 700,000 distinct CDR3 sequences, 40% to 55% of them appearing once. To note about this clonotype: Antigen: not known.

The CDR3 extends over 15 amino acids. V shed 5 bases and J 4 bases; nucleotides not matched to a gene: 4. This clonotype originated in a man aged 80 or over in good health. What was sequenced was blood. The chain couples TRBV12-3 or TRBV12-4 to TRBJ2-3; 12 bases are shared with TRBD2. CDR3 region: CASSGTSGYADTQYF. DNA of the CDR3: TGTGCCAGCAGTGGGACTAGCGGGTACGCAGATACGCAGTATTTT.